This TCR beta chain was captured in a study of blood T cell repertoires in COVID-19. For the study at large: Nucleic acid was either cDNA or gDNA, and it came from T cells, B-cell-depleted T cells, or PBMCs.

Germline assignment: CDR1 SGDLS and CDR2 YYNGEE. The J segment lost 13 bases and the V segment lost 3 bases, leaving 15 bases of the junction unmatched. The CDR3 covers 15 residues. Only in-frame clones appear in the TCRdb table, and some are missing; sequencing was by immunoSEQ multiplex PCR. The table has roughly 20,000 clones, approximately 95% seen once. The chain uses TRBV9 and TRBJ2-1; 8 nucleotides align to TRBD1. The receptor's source is a woman between 45 and 65 years old with active COVID-19. Sequencing was done on a sample of peripheral blood. The DNA of the CDR3 is TGTGCCAGCAGCGCCGATCCCAGGGGGCAGGCCCGACAGTTCTTC. Residues: CASSADPRGQARQFF.